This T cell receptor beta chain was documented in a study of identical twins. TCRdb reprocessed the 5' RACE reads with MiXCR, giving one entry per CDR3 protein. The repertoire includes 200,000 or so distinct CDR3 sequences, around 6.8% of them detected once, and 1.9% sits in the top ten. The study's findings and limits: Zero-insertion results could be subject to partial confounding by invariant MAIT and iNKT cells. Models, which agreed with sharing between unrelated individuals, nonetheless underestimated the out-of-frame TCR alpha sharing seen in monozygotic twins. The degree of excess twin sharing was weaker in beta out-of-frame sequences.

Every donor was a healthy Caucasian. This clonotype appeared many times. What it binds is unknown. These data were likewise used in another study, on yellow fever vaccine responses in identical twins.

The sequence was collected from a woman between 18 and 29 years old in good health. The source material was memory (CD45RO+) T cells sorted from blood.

CDR3 bases: TGTGCCAGCAGTAGCGGGGTAGAGACCCAGTACTTC. Protein sequence: CASSSGVETQYF. The chain carries TRBV25-1 and TRBJ2-5; 7 bases line up with TRBD2. V lost 5 bases and J lost 4; bases outside the gene matches: 1. From germline, CDR1 is MGHDK and CDR2 SYGVNS. This CDR3 contains 12 residues.